The 6 T cell receptor beta chains reported below all come from one sample, sequenced in a study of regulatory T cells in long-lasting Graves disease. Library construction for TCR beta used iRepertoire HTBI primers and Arm-PCR of CDR3 regions. In TCRdb, the multiplex PCR reads were re-called with MiXCR into one record per CDR3 protein. The data show a few hundred thousand distinct CDR3 sequences, roughly 13% seen once. Sample time point: newly diagnosed GD, antithyroid drugs for less than 3 months. The TCR library was made from RNA that had been extracted from PBMCs in TRIzol. The same sample was also used in a study of T cells in Graves' hyperthyroidism and ophthalmopathy.

The sequencing used peripheral blood mononuclear cells (PBMCs), collected at new diagnosis, from a patient treated with antithyroid drugs. The receptors here all came from a man aged 30-40 years with Graves disease.

The table lists this clonotype with many counts. The rearrangement links TRBV28 to TRBJ2-7, with 9 bases fitting TRBD2. Germline CDR1 reads MDHEN; CDR2 reads SYDVKM. Losses at the gene ends were 9 bases for V and 3 bases for J; bases not matched to a gene: 9. This CDR3 has 14 residues. The CDR3 DNA reads TGTGCCAGTGAAAAGGCGGGAGGGTTCTACGAGCAGTACTTC. It is translated as CASEKAGGFYEQYF.

At least ten counts were recorded for this clonotype. The chain couples TRBV6-1 to TRBJ2-7, with 9 bases lining up with TRBD2. V trimming: 5 bases; J trimming: 4 bases; junction bases outside the gene matches: 9. CDR3 length equals 15 residues. Looked up from germline, CDR1 is MNHNS and CDR2 is SASEGT. CDR3 residues: CASSPNLSGRYEQYF. DNA for the CDR3: TGTGCCAGCAGTCCAAATCTCAGCGGGAGGTACGAGCAGTACTTC.

This clonotype showed up many times. This chain links TRBV12-3 or TRBV12-4 with TRBJ2-2; D is unclear. The CDR3 is 16 amino acids. V was shortened by 0 bases and J by 4 bases, with 12 bases between the two germline ends. The CDR3 region is CASSLAVSGGTGELFF. Written as DNA, the CDR3 is TGTGCCAGCAGTTTAGCTGTTTCAGGCGGCACCGGGGAGCTGTTTTTT.

This clonotype was detected ten times or more. The gene calls are TRBV7-9 and TRBJ2-4; D remains unclear. V was cut by 2 bases and J by 7 bases, with 12 bases left in between. The CDR3 spans 14 residues. CDR1 and CDR2 from the germline V gene are SEHNR and FQNEAQ (reference sequence). DNA of the CDR3: TGTGCCAGCAGCTTAAAGGAGAGGAGTAACATTCAGTACTTC. Its translation is CASSLKERSNIQYF.

The rearrangement uses TRBV24-1 and TRBJ1-2; weak D call: TRBD1 (6 bases). This CDR3 spans 13 amino acids. Germline loops: CDR1 KGHDR, CDR2 SFDVKD. V was cut by 0 bases and J by 6 bases, with 7 bases left in between. As DNA, the CDR3 is TGTGCCACCAGTGATTTGACAGGGAATGGCTACACCTTC. Translating it yields CATSDLTGNGYTF.

This chain joins TRBV5-1 and TRBJ2-1; 8 bases align to TRBD1. This CDR3 contains 14 residues. V was pared by 3 bases and J by 12 bases, with 11 bases of the junction left unmatched. Looked up from germline, CDR1 is SGHRS and CDR2 is YFSETQ. The CDR3 protein is CASSWTGPPEGQFF. CDR3 nucleotide sequence: TGCGCCAGCAGCTGGACAGGGCCCCCGGAGGGGCAGTTCTTC.